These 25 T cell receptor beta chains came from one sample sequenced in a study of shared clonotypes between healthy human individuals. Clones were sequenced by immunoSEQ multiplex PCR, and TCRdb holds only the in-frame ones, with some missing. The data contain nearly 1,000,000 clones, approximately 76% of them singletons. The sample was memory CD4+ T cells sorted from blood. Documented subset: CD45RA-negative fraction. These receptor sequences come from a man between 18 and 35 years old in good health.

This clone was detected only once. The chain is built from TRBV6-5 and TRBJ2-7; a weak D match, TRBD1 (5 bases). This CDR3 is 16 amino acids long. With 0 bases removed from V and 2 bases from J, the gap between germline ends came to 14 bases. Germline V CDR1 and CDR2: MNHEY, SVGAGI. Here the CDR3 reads CASSYSLPGLPYEQYF. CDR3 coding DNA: TGTGCCAGCAGTTACTCGCTCCCAGGGCTCCCCTACGAGCAGTACTTC.

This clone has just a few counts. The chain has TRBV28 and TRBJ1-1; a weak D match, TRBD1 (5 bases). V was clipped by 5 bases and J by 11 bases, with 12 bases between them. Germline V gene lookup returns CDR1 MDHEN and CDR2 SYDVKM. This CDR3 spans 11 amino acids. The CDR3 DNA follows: TGTGCCAGCAGTACACCAGGGTGGGCTTTCTTT. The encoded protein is CASSTPGWAFF.

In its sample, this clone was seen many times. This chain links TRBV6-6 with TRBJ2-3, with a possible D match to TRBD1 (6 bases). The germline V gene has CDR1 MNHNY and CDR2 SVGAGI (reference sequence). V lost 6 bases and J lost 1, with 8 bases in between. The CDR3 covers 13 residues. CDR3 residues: CASRNRGTDTQYF. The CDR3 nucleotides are TGTGCCAGCAGGAACAGGGGCACAGATACGCAGTATTTT.

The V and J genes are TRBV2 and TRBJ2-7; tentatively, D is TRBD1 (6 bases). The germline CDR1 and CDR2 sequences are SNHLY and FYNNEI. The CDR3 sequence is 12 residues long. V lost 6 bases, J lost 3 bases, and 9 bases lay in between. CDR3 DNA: TGTGCCAGCAGGGGCAGGGGCTACGAGCAGTACTTC. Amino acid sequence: CASRGRGYEQYF.

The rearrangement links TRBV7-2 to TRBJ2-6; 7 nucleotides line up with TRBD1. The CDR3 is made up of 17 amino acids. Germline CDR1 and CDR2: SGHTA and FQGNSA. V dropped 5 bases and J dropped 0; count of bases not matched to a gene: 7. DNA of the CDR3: TGTGCCAGCAGCCCAGGGGGATACCTCTCTGGGGCCAACGTCCTGACTTTC. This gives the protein CASSPGGYLSGANVLTF.

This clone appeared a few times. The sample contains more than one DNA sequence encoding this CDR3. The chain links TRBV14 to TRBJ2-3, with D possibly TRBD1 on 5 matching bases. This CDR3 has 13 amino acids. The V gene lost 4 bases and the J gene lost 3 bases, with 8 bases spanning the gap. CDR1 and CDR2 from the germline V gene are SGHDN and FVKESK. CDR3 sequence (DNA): TGTGCCAGCAGCCTGCAGGGTACAGATACGCAGTATTTT. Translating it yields CASSLQGTDTQYF.

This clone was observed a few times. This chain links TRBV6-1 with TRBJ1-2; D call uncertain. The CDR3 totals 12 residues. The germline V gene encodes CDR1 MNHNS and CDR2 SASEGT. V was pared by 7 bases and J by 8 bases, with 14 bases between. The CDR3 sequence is CASTRASGGYTF. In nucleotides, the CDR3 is TGTGCCAGCACTCGGGCCTCGGGAGGCTACACCTTC.

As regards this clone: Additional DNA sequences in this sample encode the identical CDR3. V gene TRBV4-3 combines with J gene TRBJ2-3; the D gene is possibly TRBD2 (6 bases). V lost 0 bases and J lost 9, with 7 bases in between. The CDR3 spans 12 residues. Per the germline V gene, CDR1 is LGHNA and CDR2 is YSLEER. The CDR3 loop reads CASSQDSGTQYF. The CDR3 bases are TGCGCCAGCAGCCAAGATAGCGGCACGCAGTATTTT.

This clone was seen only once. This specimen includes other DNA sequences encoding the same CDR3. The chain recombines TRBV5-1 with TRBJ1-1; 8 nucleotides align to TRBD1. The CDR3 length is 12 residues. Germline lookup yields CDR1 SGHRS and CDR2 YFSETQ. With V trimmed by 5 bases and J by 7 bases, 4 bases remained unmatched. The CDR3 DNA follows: TGCGCCAGCAGTTTTGGGACAGGTGAAGCTTTCTTT. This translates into CASSFGTGEAFF.

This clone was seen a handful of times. The CDR3 region is CASSRASGGEQYF. The CDR3 DNA reads TGTGCCAGTAGTCGGGCTAGCGGGGGAGAGCAGTACTTC. The chain employs TRBV19 and TRBJ2-7; TRBD2 agrees at 10 bases. This CDR3 is 13 amino acids long. Germline V CDR1 and CDR2: LNHDA, SQIVND (reference sequence). Germline trimming cut 5 bases from V and 7 bases from J; bases unmatched to any gene: 5.

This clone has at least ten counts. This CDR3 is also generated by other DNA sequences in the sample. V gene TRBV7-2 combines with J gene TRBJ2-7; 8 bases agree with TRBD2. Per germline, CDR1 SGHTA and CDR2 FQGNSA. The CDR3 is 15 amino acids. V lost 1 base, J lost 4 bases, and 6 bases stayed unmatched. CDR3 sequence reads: CASSLDLAGIYEQYF. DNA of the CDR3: TGTGCCAGCAGCTTAGACCTAGCGGGTATATACGAGCAGTACTTC.

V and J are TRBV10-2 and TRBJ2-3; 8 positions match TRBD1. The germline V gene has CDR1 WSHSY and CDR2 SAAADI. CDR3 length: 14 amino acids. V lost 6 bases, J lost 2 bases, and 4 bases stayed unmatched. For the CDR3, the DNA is TGCGCCAGCAGCGACAGGGGCATCACAGATACGCAGTATTTT. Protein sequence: CASSDRGITDTQYF.

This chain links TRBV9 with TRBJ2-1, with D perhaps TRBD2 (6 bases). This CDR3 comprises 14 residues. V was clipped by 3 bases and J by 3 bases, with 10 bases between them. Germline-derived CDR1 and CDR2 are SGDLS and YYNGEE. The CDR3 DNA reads TGTGCCAGCAGCGAATCGACTAGCTACAATGAGCAGTTCTTC. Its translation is CASSESTSYNEQFF.

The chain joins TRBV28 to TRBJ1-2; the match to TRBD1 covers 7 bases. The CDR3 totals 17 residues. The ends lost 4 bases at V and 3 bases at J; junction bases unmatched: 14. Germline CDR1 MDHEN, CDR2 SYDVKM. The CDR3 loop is CASSSLTGGQAYYGYTF. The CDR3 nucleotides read TGTGCCAGCAGTTCGCTTACCGGCGGACAGGCGTACTATGGCTACACCTTC.

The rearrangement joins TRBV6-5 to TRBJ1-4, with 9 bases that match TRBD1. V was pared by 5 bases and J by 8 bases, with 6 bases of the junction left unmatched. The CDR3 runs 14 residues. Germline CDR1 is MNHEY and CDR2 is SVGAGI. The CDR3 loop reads CASSEQGAGEKLFF. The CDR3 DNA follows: TGTGCCAGCAGTGAACAGGGGGCGGGAGAAAAACTGTTTTTT.

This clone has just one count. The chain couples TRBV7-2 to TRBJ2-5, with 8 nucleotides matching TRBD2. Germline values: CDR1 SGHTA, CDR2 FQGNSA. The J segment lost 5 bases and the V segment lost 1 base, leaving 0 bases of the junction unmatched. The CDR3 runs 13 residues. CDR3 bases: TGTGCCAGCAGCTTAGGACTAGCGGAGACCCAGTACTTC. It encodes CASSLGLAETQYF. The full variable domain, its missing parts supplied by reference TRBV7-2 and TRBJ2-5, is GAGVSQSPSNKVTEKGKDVELRCDPISGHTALYWYRQSLGQGLEFLIYFQGNSAPDKSGLPSDRFSAERTGGSVSTLTIQRTQQEDSAVYLCASSLGLAETQYFGPGTRLLVL.

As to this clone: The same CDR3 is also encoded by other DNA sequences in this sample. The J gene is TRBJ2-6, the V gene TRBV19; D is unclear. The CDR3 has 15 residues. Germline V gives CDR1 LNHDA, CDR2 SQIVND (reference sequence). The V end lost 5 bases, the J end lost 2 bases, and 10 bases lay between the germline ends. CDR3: CASSPDRAGANVLTF. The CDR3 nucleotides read TGTGCCAGTAGTCCCGACCGGGCTGGGGCCAACGTCCTGACTTTC. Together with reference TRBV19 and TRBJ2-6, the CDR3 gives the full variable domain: DGGITQSPKYLFRKEGQNVTLSCEQNLNHDAMYWYRQDPGQGLRLIYYSQIVNDFQKGDIAEGYSVSREKKESFPLTVTSAQKNPTAFYLCASSPDRAGANVLTFGAGSRLTVL.

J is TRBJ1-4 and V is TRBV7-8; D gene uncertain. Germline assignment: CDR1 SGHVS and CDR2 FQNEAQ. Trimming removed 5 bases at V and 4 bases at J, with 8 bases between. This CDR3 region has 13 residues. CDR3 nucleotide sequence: TGTGCCAGCAGCCGAGGATTTAATGAAAAACTGTTTTTT. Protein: CASSRGFNEKLFF. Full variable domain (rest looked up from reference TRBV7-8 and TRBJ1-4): GAGVSQSPRYKVAKRGQDVALRCDPISGHVSLFWYQQALGQGPEFLTYFQNEAQLDKSGLPSDRFFAERPEGSVSTLKIQRTQQEDSAVYLCASSRGFNEKLFFGSGTQLSVL.

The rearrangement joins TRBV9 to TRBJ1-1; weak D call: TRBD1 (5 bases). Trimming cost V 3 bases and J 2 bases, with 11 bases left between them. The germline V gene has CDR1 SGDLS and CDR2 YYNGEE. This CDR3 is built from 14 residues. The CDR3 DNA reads TGTGCCAGCAGCGGAGGGGCCTTTAACACTGAAGCTTTCTTT. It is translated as CASSGGAFNTEAFF. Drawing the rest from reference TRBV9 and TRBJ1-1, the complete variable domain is DSGVTQTPKHLITATGQRVTLRCSPRSGDLSVYWYQQSLDQGLQFLIQYYNGEERAKGNILERFSAQQFPDLHSELNLSSLELGDSALYFCASSGGAFNTEAFFGQGTRLTVV.

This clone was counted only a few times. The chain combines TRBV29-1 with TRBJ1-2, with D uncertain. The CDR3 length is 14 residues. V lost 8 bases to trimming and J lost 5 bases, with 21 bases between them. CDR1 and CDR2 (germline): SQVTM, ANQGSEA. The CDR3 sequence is CSPPSQRLSYGYTF. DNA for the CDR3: TGCAGCCCCCCCTCCCAACGGCTGAGTTATGGCTACACCTTC.

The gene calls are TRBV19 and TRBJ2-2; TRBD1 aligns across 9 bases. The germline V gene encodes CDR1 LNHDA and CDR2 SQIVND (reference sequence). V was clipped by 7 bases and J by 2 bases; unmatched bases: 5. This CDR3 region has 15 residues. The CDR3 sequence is CASNPGQGNTGELFF. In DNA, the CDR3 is TGTGCCAGTAACCCGGGACAGGGTAACACCGGGGAGCTGTTTTTT.

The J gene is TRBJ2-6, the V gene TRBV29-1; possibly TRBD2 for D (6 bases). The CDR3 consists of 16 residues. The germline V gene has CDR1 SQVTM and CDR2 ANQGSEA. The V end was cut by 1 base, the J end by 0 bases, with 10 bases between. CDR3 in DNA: TGCAGCGTTGAAGCCGGGGGACTCTCTGGGGCCAACGTCCTGACTTTC. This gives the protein CSVEAGGLSGANVLTF.

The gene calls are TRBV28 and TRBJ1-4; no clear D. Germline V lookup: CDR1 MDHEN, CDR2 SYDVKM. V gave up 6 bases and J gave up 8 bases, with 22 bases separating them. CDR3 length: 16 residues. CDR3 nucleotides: TGTGCCAGCAGCCAAGGTGCCAATGGCGTAGGGGAAAAACTGTTTTTT. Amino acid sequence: CASSQGANGVGEKLFF. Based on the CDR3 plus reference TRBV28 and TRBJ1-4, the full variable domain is DVKVTQSSRYLVKRTGEKVFLECVQDMDHENMFWYRQDPGLGLRLIYFSYDVKMKEKGDIPEGYSVSREKKERFSLILESASTNQTSMYLCASSQGANGVGEKLFFGSGTQLSVL.

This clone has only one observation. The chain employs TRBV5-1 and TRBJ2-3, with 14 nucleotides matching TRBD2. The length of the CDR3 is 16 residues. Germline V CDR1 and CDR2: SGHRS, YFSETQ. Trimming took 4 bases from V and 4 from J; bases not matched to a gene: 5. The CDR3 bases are TGCGCCAGCAGCGGCGGGACTAGCGGGAGTCCAGATACGCAGTATTTT. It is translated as CASSGGTSGSPDTQYF.

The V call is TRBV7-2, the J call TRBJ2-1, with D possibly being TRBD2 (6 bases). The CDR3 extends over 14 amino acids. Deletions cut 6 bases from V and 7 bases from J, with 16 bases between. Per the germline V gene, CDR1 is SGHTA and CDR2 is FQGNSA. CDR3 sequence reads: CASSLLSSANEQFF. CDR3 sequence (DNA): TGTGCCAGCAGTCTTCTCTCTAGCGCGAATGAGCAGTTCTTC. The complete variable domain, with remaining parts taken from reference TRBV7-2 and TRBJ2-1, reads GAGVSQSPSNKVTEKGKDVELRCDPISGHTALYWYRQSLGQGLEFLIYFQGNSAPDKSGLPSDRFSAERTGGSVSTLTIQRTQQEDSAVYLCASSLLSSANEQFFGPGTRLTVL.